The 7 T cell receptor beta chains presented below share a single source sample, sequenced in a study of blood T cell repertoires in COVID-19. TCRdb keeps only in-frame clones here, not all; method: immunoSEQ multiplex PCR. The sample has roughly 290,000 clones; about 87% are singletons. The specimen sequenced was peripheral blood. The receptor set was obtained from a woman aged 50 to 60 who had recovered from COVID-19.

The chain is built from TRBV29-1 and TRBJ1-1, with 9 bases fitting TRBD1. This CDR3 contains 13 residues. The V and J ends lost 5 bases and 1 base, in that order; junction bases with no gene match: 2. In germline, CDR1 is SQVTM, CDR2 ANQGSEA. The CDR3 is CSVSTGGNTEAFF. In DNA, the CDR3 is TGCAGCGTTTCGACAGGGGGGAACACTGAAGCTTTCTTT.

The chain couples TRBV28 to TRBJ1-5; TRBD1 matches at 8 bases. The CDR3 length is 15 residues. V lost 7 bases, J lost 5 bases, and 10 bases stayed unmatched. Germline CDR1 reads MDHEN; CDR2 reads SYDVKM. CDR3 sequence reads: CASKLGRQGYQPQHF. CDR3 DNA sequence: TGTGCCAGCAAGTTGGGGAGACAGGGGTATCAGCCCCAGCATTTT.

The chain joins TRBV3-1 (or the pseudogene TRBV3-2) to TRBJ1-2; D is uncertain. The CDR3 covers 13 residues. CDR1 is LGHDT and CDR2 is YNNKEL in the germline V gene (reference sequence). V gave up 6 bases and J gave up 8 bases, with 16 bases separating them. The CDR3 region is CASSQLTRRGYTF. In DNA form, the CDR3 reads TGTGCCAGCAGTCAACTTACTAGGAGGGGCTACACCTTC.

V and J are TRBV11-2 and TRBJ2-5; 8 nucleotides align to TRBD1. Germline CDR1 and CDR2: SGHAT and FQNNGV. This CDR3 comprises 15 residues. V lost 4 bases, J lost 5 bases, and 9 bases stayed unmatched. CDR3 sequence reads: CASSYDRGGVETQYF. The CDR3 nucleotides read TGTGCCAGCAGCTATGACAGGGGTGGTGTTGAGACCCAGTACTTC.

This sequence joins TRBV7-3 and TRBJ2-1; D might be TRBD2 (5 bases). Germline V gene sequence: CDR1 SGHTA, CDR2 FQGTGA. The V end was cut by 5 bases, the J end by 9 bases, with 14 bases between. The CDR3 is made up of 13 amino acids. The CDR3: CASSRGPSTEQFF. In DNA form, the CDR3 reads TGTGCCAGCAGCCGAGGGCCCTCGACTGAGCAGTTCTTC.

The chain couples TRBV15 to TRBJ2-5; unclear D gene. CDR1 LNHNV and CDR2 YYDKDF come from the germline V gene (reference sequence). The length of the CDR3 is 15 residues. V lost 0 bases, J lost 1 base, and 9 bases lay in between. CDR3 nucleotide sequence: TGTGCCACCAGCAGAGATCAGGCAGCCCAAGAGACCCAGTACTTC. It codes for CATSRDQAAQETQYF.

The rearrangement links TRBV6-5 to TRBJ1-4; 7 nucleotides match TRBD1. Trimming took 7 bases from V and 8 from J; bases not matched to a gene: 7. Germline V lookup: CDR1 MNHEY, CDR2 SVGAGI. The CDR3 spans 13 residues. Here the CDR3 reads CASTWDRGEKLFF. The CDR3 nucleotides are TGTGCCAGCACCTGGGACAGAGGAGAAAAACTGTTTTTT.